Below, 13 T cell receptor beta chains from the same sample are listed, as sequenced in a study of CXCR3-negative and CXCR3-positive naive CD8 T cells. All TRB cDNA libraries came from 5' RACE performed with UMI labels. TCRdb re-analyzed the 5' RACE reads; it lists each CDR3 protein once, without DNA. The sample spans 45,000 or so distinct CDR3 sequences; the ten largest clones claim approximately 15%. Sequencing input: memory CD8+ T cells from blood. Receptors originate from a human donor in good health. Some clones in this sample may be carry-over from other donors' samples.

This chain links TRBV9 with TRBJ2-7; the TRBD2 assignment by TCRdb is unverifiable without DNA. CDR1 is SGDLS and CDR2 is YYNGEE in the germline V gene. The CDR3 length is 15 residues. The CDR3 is CASSVGATTAYEQYF.

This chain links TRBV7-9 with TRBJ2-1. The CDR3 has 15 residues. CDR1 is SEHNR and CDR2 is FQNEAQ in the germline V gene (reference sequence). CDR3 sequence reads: CASSLELAAVGEQFF.

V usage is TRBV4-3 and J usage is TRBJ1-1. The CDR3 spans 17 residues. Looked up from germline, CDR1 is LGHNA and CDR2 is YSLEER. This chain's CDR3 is CASSQDLFLVRNTEAFF.

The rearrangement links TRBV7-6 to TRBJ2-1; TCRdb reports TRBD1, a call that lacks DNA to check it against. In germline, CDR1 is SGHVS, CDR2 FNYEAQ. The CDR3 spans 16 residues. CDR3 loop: CASSNRDPGSYNEQFF.

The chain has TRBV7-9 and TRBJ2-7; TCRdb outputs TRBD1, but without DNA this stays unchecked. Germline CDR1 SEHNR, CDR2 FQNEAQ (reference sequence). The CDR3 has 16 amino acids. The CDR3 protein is CASSSNTGFPSYEQYF.

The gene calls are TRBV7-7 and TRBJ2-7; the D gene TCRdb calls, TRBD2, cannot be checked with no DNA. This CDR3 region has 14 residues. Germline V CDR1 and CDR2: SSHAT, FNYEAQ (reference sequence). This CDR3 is CASSANREGYEQYF.

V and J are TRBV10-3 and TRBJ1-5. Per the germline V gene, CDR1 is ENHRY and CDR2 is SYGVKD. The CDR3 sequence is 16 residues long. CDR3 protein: CAISESIGTSNQPQHF.

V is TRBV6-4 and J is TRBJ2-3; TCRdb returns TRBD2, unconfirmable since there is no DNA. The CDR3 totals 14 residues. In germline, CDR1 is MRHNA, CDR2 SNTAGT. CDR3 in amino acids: CASSPSGGTDTQYF.

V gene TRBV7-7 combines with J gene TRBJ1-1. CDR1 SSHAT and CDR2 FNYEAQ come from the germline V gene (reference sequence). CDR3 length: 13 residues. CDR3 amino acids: CASSPDVRSEAFF.

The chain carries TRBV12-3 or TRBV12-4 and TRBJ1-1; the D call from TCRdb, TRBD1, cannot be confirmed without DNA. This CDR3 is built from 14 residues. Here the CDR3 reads CASSFEGWNTEAFF.

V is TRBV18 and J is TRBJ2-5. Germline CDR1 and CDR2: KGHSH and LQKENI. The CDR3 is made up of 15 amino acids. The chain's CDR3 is CASSPDKTDQETQYF.

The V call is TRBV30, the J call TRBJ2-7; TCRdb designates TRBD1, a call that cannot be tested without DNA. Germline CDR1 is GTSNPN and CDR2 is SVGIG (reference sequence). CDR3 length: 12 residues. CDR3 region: CAWSVTGLEQYF.

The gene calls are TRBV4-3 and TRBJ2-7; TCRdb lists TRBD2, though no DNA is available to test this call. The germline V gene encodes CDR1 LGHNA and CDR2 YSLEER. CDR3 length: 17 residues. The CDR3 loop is CASSQEWEGLEKYEQYF.